This T cell receptor beta chain derives from a study of T cells in Graves' hyperthyroidism and ophthalmopathy. The V end lost 3 bases, the J end lost 5 bases, and 23 bases lay between the germline ends. The CDR3 is made up of 17 amino acids. The germline CDR1 and CDR2 sequences are LNHDA and SQIVND (reference sequence). Amplification targeted TCR beta CDR3 regions from RNA transcripts. RT-PCR in the first round (using the HTBI primer set) targeted the TCR CDR3. TCRdb redid the calling of the multiplex PCR reads with MiXCR, one entry per CDR3 protein. The sample yields around 400,000 distinct CDR3 sequences, about 25% seen once.

Input material: blood. The clonotype originates from a man aged 45-60 years with Graves' hyperthyroidism. This chain links TRBV19 with TRBJ2-7; D possibly corresponds to TRBD1 (7 bases). CDR3 loop: CASSIGGGIELLHEQYF. The CDR3 DNA reads as TGTGCCAGTAGTATCGGAGGGGGCATAGAACTTTTGCACGAGCAGTACTTC.